This paragraph covers one TCR beta chain sequence. Its matching antigen is unknown. This sample was included in a study of cytomegalovirus exposure and HLA in healthy donors. As for the donors, each was a healthy bone marrow donor. Study findings and constraints: In a later analysis, across HLA loci, associated TCR counts were highest for DRB1, lowest for HLA-C. Specificity for CMV antigens was confirmed in vitro for a few of the CMV-associated chains.

This CDR3 has 14 amino acids. Per the germline V gene, CDR1 is SEHNR and CDR2 is FQNEAQ (reference sequence). V lost 5 bases to trimming and J lost 3 bases; unmatched junction nucleotides: 3. The primer mix had 60 Vbeta and 13 Jbeta primers. Here immunoSEQ multiplex PCR was the method, and the copy in TCRdb shows in-frame clones only, minus some. Of 150,000 to 200,000 clones in the sample, over 70% were seen once. V and J are TRBV7-9 and TRBJ2-7; 11 nucleotides match TRBD1. Sequenced: PBMCs. The source of this sequence is a man between 18 and 29 years old in good health and CMV-seronegative. Written as DNA, the CDR3 is TGTGCCAGCAGCGTTGGGACAGGGGGCTACGAGCAGTACTTC. Translated: CASSVGTGGYEQYF.